A selection of T cell receptor beta chains follows, all from one sample in a study of CD8 T cells in Susac syndrome. From the immunoSEQ multiplex PCR reads, TCRdb called clonotypes with MiXCR, one entry per CDR3 protein. The sample shows over 350,000 distinct CDR3 sequences, 75% to 90% of them seen only once. The sequenced sample consisted of CD8+ T cells from PBMCs. These receptors originate from a human donor with multiple sclerosis. Both conserved end residues are part of each CDR3. A D gene is named only where the DNA matches it firmly. Expanded clones are given a class, and other clones once, few, many or no size at all.

cdr3_nt: TGTGCCAGCAGCTTGGGAGGGGGCGCCTACACCGGGGAGCTGTTTTTT; cdr3_aa: CASSLGGGAYTGELFF; clone_size: -; v_call: TRBV7-9; d_call: -; cdr3_length: 16; j_call: TRBJ2-2
cdr3_nt: TGTGCCAGCAGTTATAGTGTAGGAGGGTTTGGGGACGAGCAGTACTTC; cdr3_aa: CASSYSVGGFGDEQYF; clone_size: -; v_call: TRBV6-5; d_call: -; cdr3_length: 16; j_call: TRBJ2-7
cdr3_nt: TGTGCCAGCAGTTACCCGGGCCTTAACTATGGCTACACCTTC; cdr3_aa: CASSYPGLNYGYTF; clone_size: once; v_call: TRBV6-2/TRBV6-3; d_call: -; cdr3_length: 14; j_call: TRBJ1-2
cdr3_nt: TGCGCCAGCAGCCAGGATCTCCCCGGGAGTGGCTACACCTTC; cdr3_aa: CASSQDLPGSGYTF; clone_size: once; v_call: TRBV4-1; d_call: -; cdr3_length: 14; j_call: TRBJ1-2
cdr3_nt: TGTGCCAGCAGCCCAAAGGGACAACTAGCGGGGGGGCTGGAGACCCAGTACTTC; cdr3_aa: CASSPKGQLAGGLETQYF; clone_size: -; v_call: TRBV7-9; d_call: TRBD2; cdr3_length: 18; j_call: TRBJ2-5
cdr3_nt: TGCGCCAGCAGCCAATTCCAGGGGGATCAGCCCCAGCATTTT; cdr3_aa: CASSQFQGDQPQHF; clone_size: -; v_call: TRBV4-1; d_call: TRBD1; cdr3_length: 14; j_call: TRBJ1-5
cdr3_nt: TGTGCCAGGGGGGTCTATGGGACAGGAGACTATGGCTACACCTTC; cdr3_aa: CARGVYGTGDYGYTF; clone_size: once; v_call: TRBV2; d_call: TRBD1; cdr3_length: 15; j_call: TRBJ1-2
cdr3_nt: TGCAGTGCTAGAGACCGTTTTCTGCCACTCTACGAGCAGTACTTC; cdr3_aa: CSARDRFLPLYEQYF; clone_size: -; v_call: TRBV20-1; d_call: -; cdr3_length: 15; j_call: TRBJ2-7
cdr3_nt: TGCAGCGTTGAATCGGCGAACGACAGGGGGGGAGGCGGGGAGCTGTTTTTT; cdr3_aa: CSVESANDRGGGGELFF; clone_size: once; v_call: TRBV29-1; d_call: TRBD1; cdr3_length: 17; j_call: TRBJ2-2
cdr3_nt: TGTGCCAGCAGTGATTGGGCCCCGGAGGGGAACACTGAAGCTTTCTTT; cdr3_aa: CASSDWAPEGNTEAFF; clone_size: -; v_call: TRBV25-1; d_call: -; cdr3_length: 16; j_call: TRBJ1-1
cdr3_nt: TGTGCCATCAGTGAGTCAGGTCTAGCGGGGGTACTTTCCTACGAGCAGTACTTC; cdr3_aa: CAISESGLAGVLSYEQYF; clone_size: few; v_call: TRBV10-3; d_call: TRBD2; cdr3_length: 18; j_call: TRBJ2-7
cdr3_nt: TGTGCCTGGAGTGTAGCGTCAGGGGGCGACGAGCAGTACTTC; cdr3_aa: CAWSVASGGDEQYF; clone_size: -; v_call: TRBV30; d_call: TRBD1; cdr3_length: 14; j_call: TRBJ2-7
cdr3_nt: TGTGCCAGCAGTCGACCCGGAAGGGATCAGCCCCAGCATTTT; cdr3_aa: CASSRPGRDQPQHF; clone_size: -; v_call: TRBV2; d_call: -; cdr3_length: 14; j_call: TRBJ1-5
cdr3_nt: TGTGCCAGCAGCGATCCAGTAGGGAGTGAGCAGTTCTTC; cdr3_aa: CASSDPVGSEQFF; clone_size: few; v_call: TRBV11-2; d_call: -; cdr3_length: 13; j_call: TRBJ2-1
cdr3_nt: TGCAGTGCTAGAGATAAGGGACAGGGTCATGGCTACACCTTC; cdr3_aa: CSARDKGQGHGYTF; clone_size: -; v_call: TRBV20-1; d_call: TRBD1; cdr3_length: 14; j_call: TRBJ1-2
cdr3_nt: TGTGCCAGCAGTTACGAGATGGGGACAGGGTTAGAGACCCAGTACTTC; cdr3_aa: CASSYEMGTGLETQYF; clone_size: -; v_call: TRBV6-5; d_call: TRBD1; cdr3_length: 16; j_call: TRBJ2-5
cdr3_nt: TGCAGCGTTGAACTTAGTTGGGACAGGGGTAACTACAATGAGCAGTTCTTC; cdr3_aa: CSVELSWDRGNYNEQFF; clone_size: -; v_call: TRBV29-1; d_call: TRBD1; cdr3_length: 17; j_call: TRBJ2-1
cdr3_nt: TGCGCCAGCAGCTTGTCTGGGAGCCTAAACACTGAAGCTTTCTTT; cdr3_aa: CASSLSGSLNTEAFF; clone_size: -; v_call: TRBV5-1; d_call: -; cdr3_length: 15; j_call: TRBJ1-1
cdr3_nt: TGTGCCAGCAGCCAAGGACAGGGTATGAACACTGAAGCTTTCTTT; cdr3_aa: CASSQGQGMNTEAFF; clone_size: few; v_call: TRBV7-9; d_call: TRBD1; cdr3_length: 15; j_call: TRBJ1-1
cdr3_nt: TGTGCCTGGAGCCGAGAGTGGGAGAACACTGAAGCTTTCTTT; cdr3_aa: CAWSREWENTEAFF; clone_size: -; v_call: TRBV30; d_call: -; cdr3_length: 14; j_call: TRBJ1-1
cdr3_nt: TGTGCCAGCAGTTTCGGGACAGGGTTCACTGAAGCTTTCTTT; cdr3_aa: CASSFGTGFTEAFF; clone_size: -; v_call: TRBV27; d_call: TRBD1; cdr3_length: 14; j_call: TRBJ1-1
cdr3_nt: TGTGCCATCAGAACGACAGATTTCAATGAGCAGTTCTTC; cdr3_aa: CAIRTTDFNEQFF; clone_size: -; v_call: TRBV10-3; d_call: -; cdr3_length: 13; j_call: TRBJ2-1
cdr3_nt: TGTGCCAGCAGCAGGGGACTAGCGGGGAGAGAGACCCAGTACTTC; cdr3_aa: CASSRGLAGRETQYF; clone_size: -; v_call: TRBV9; d_call: TRBD2; cdr3_length: 15; j_call: TRBJ2-5
cdr3_nt: TGTGCCAGCAGCCGACGTAAGAGTAGACAGATGAACACTGAAGCTTTCTTT; cdr3_aa: CASSRRKSRQMNTEAFF; clone_size: -; v_call: TRBV7-9; d_call: -; cdr3_length: 17; j_call: TRBJ1-1
cdr3_nt: TGTGCCAGTCGCGACGGAAGCTCCTACAATGAGCAGTTCTTC; cdr3_aa: CASRDGSSYNEQFF; clone_size: -; v_call: TRBV19; d_call: -; cdr3_length: 14; j_call: TRBJ2-1
cdr3_nt: TGTGCCTGGAGTCCAAGGGCAGGGGGCAGCTATGGCTACACCTTC; cdr3_aa: CAWSPRAGGSYGYTF; clone_size: -; v_call: TRBV30; d_call: TRBD1; cdr3_length: 15; j_call: TRBJ1-2
cdr3_nt: TGTGCCAGCAGCCAAGAATCGAATGAGCAGTTCTTC; cdr3_aa: CASSQESNEQFF; clone_size: few; v_call: TRBV14; d_call: -; cdr3_length: 12; j_call: TRBJ2-1
cdr3_nt: TGTGCCAGCAGGGATGGGGACAGACCTTCTAACTATGGCTACACCTTC; cdr3_aa: CASRDGDRPSNYGYTF; clone_size: -; v_call: TRBV28; d_call: TRBD1; cdr3_length: 16; j_call: TRBJ1-2
cdr3_nt: TGTGCCAGCAGTTACTCCCGGGACAGGAGAAGCAATCAGCCCCAGCATTTT; cdr3_aa: CASSYSRDRRSNQPQHF; clone_size: -; v_call: TRBV6-5; d_call: TRBD1; cdr3_length: 17; j_call: TRBJ1-5
cdr3_nt: TGTGCCAGCAGTTTATCACCGGGACTATTCACAGATACGCAGTATTTT; cdr3_aa: CASSLSPGLFTDTQYF; clone_size: -; v_call: TRBV27; d_call: TRBD2; cdr3_length: 16; j_call: TRBJ2-3
cdr3_nt: TGTGCCAGCAGCCCTCCCGGACAGGGGAATGAGCAGTTCTTC; cdr3_aa: CASSPPGQGNEQFF; clone_size: -; v_call: TRBV11-2; d_call: TRBD1; cdr3_length: 14; j_call: TRBJ2-1
cdr3_nt: TGTGCCAGCAGCTTAGTCGGGGAAGCGGACACTGAAGCTTTCTTT; cdr3_aa: CASSLVGEADTEAFF; clone_size: few; v_call: TRBV7-2; d_call: -; cdr3_length: 15; j_call: TRBJ1-1
cdr3_nt: TGTGCCATCAGTGAGTCGCTAGCCGTGGAGACCCAGTACTTC; cdr3_aa: CAISESLAVETQYF; clone_size: -; v_call: TRBV10-3; d_call: -; cdr3_length: 14; j_call: TRBJ2-5
cdr3_nt: TGTGCCAGCAGTCTCCGGGACAGGGGGCTGGTACAAGAGACCCAGTACTTC; cdr3_aa: CASSLRDRGLVQETQYF; clone_size: -; v_call: TRBV3-1; d_call: TRBD1; cdr3_length: 17; j_call: TRBJ2-5
cdr3_nt: TGCGCCAGCAGCCAAGACGACTCGCGCTCCTACAATGAGCAGTTCTTC; cdr3_aa: CASSQDDSRSYNEQFF; clone_size: -; v_call: TRBV4-1; d_call: -; cdr3_length: 16; j_call: TRBJ2-1
cdr3_nt: TGTGCCAGCAGTTCGATGGGACCGAGCTCCTATAATTCACCCCTCCACTTT; cdr3_aa: CASSSMGPSSYNSPLHF; clone_size: -; v_call: TRBV6-2/TRBV6-3; d_call: -; cdr3_length: 17; j_call: TRBJ1-6
cdr3_nt: TGTGCCAGCAGTGAACATTCGGGACAGGGTGAACTCGGGCAGTACTTC; cdr3_aa: CASSEHSGQGELGQYF; clone_size: once; v_call: TRBV2; d_call: TRBD1; cdr3_length: 16; j_call: TRBJ2-7
cdr3_nt: TGTGCCAGCAGTTATACAGAGCAGTACTTC; cdr3_aa: CASSYTEQYF; clone_size: -; v_call: TRBV28; d_call: -; cdr3_length: 10; j_call: TRBJ2-7
cdr3_nt: TGTGCCAGCAGTGAATATTTCGACAGGGGGCGTGAAAAACTGTTTTTT; cdr3_aa: CASSEYFDRGREKLFF; clone_size: -; v_call: TRBV25-1; d_call: TRBD1; cdr3_length: 16; j_call: TRBJ1-4
cdr3_nt: TGTGCCAGGGGAGGGGATGTGGGCAATCAGCCCCAGCATTTT; cdr3_aa: CARGGDVGNQPQHF; clone_size: -; v_call: TRBV28; d_call: -; cdr3_length: 14; j_call: TRBJ1-5
cdr3_nt: TGTGCCAGCAGCGACGGACAGGGAATCTACAATGAGCAGTTCTTC; cdr3_aa: CASSDGQGIYNEQFF; clone_size: -; v_call: TRBV9; d_call: TRBD1; cdr3_length: 15; j_call: TRBJ2-1
cdr3_nt: TGCGCCAGCAGTGAGTCGACAGGGGGTCTCGACGAGCAGTACTTC; cdr3_aa: CASSESTGGLDEQYF; clone_size: -; v_call: TRBV10-1; d_call: TRBD1; cdr3_length: 15; j_call: TRBJ2-7
cdr3_nt: TGTGCCAGCAGCCCTCAGGACAGGGGTGGCGAGCAGTACTTC; cdr3_aa: CASSPQDRGGEQYF; clone_size: -; v_call: TRBV7-9; d_call: TRBD1; cdr3_length: 14; j_call: TRBJ2-7
cdr3_nt: TGTGCCAGCAGTTTGAATAGTGAGCAGTTCTTC; cdr3_aa: CASSLNSEQFF; clone_size: -; v_call: TRBV27; d_call: -; cdr3_length: 11; j_call: TRBJ2-1
cdr3_nt: TGTGCCAGCAGTCCCAGCGGGCCGGTCTCCTACAATGAGCAGTTCTTC; cdr3_aa: CASSPSGPVSYNEQFF; clone_size: -; v_call: TRBV6-6; d_call: -; cdr3_length: 16; j_call: TRBJ2-1
cdr3_nt: TGTGCCAGCAGTGACCAAATTTCGACAGGGGGTGAATACAATGAGCAGTTCTTC; cdr3_aa: CASSDQISTGGEYNEQFF; clone_size: -; v_call: TRBV6-4; d_call: TRBD1; cdr3_length: 18; j_call: TRBJ2-1
cdr3_nt: TGTGCCAGCAGCCCCCGTAGAGGGCGAGGCACCGGGGAGCTGTTTTTT; cdr3_aa: CASSPRRGRGTGELFF; clone_size: -; v_call: TRBV6-1; d_call: -; cdr3_length: 16; j_call: TRBJ2-2
cdr3_nt: TGTGCCAGCTCACGACGGGTCTCCTACGAGCAGTACTTC; cdr3_aa: CASSRRVSYEQYF; clone_size: -; v_call: TRBV18; d_call: -; cdr3_length: 13; j_call: TRBJ2-7